Included here is one T cell receptor (beta chain) sequence, with context. Its antigen is unidentified. This sample was included in a study of T-cell memory formation after mild COVID-19. Notes on the study in general: Clones that got smaller from day 15 to 85 had even CD4/CD8, while clones growing later tipped toward CD4+. Confirmation of SARS-CoV-2 specificity was lacking for second-wave clones peaking day 37.

This CDR3 contains 15 residues. With 6 bases removed from V and 0 bases from J, the gap between germline ends came to 13 bases. In germline, CDR1 is SGHRS, CDR2 YFSETQ. TCRdb re-derived calls from the 5' RACE reads in MiXCR, one entry per CDR3 protein. The data contain 450,000 to 650,000 distinct CDR3 sequences, more than 15% of them singletons. The chain combines TRBV5-1 with TRBJ2-1; D is ambiguous. The sequence was collected from an adult woman who had mild COVID-19 (a few samples of this study predate the infection). Cell type and time point are not known. The specimen sequenced was PBMCs or a T cell subset sorted from them (not recorded which). DNA of the CDR3: TGCGCCAGCATTGGTGAGCTCAGCTCCTACAATGAGCAGTTCTTC. Translation: CASIGELSSYNEQFF.